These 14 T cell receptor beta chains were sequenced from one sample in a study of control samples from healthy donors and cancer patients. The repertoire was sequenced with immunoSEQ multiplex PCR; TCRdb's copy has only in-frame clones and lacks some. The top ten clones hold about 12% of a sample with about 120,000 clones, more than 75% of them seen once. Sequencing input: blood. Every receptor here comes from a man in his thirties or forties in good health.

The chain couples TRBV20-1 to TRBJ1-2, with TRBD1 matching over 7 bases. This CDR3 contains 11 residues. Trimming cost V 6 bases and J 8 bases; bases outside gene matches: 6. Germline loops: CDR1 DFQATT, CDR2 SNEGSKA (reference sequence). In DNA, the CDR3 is TGCAGTGCCACGGGACAGAAGGGCTACACCTTC. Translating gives CSATGQKGYTF.

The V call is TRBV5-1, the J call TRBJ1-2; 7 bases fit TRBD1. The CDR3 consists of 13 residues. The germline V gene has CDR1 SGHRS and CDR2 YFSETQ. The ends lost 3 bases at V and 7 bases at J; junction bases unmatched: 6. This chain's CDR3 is CASSWGTEGGYTF. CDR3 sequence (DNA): TGCGCCAGCAGCTGGGGGACAGAGGGTGGCTACACCTTC. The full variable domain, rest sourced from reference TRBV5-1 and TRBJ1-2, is KAGVTQTPRYLIKTRGQQVTLSCSPISGHRSVSWYQQTPGQGLQFLFEYFSETQRNKGNFPGRFSGRQFSNSRSEMNVSTLELGDSALYLCASSWGTEGGYTFGSGTRLTVV.

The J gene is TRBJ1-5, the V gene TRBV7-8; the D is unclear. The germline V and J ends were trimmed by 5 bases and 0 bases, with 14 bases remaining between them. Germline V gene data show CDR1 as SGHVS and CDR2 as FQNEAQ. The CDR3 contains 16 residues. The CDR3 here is CASSAQTLISNQPQHF. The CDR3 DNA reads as TGTGCCAGCAGCGCCCAGACACTTATTAGCAATCAGCCCCAGCATTTT.

CDR3 protein: CASSEKLPGSTDTQYF. The CDR3 DNA is TGTGCCAGCAGTGAAAAACTCCCCGGGAGCACAGATACGCAGTATTTT. The chain combines TRBV25-1 with TRBJ2-3, with D unresolved. Looked up from germline, CDR1 is MGHDK and CDR2 is SYGVNS. The CDR3 runs 16 residues. The germline V and J ends were trimmed by 2 bases and 0 bases, with 12 bases remaining between them.

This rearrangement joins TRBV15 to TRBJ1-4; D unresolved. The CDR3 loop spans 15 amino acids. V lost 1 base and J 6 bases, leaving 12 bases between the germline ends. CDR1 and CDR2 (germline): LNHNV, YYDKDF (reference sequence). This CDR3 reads CATSRVMADYEKLFF. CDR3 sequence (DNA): TGTGCCACCAGCAGAGTGATGGCGGATTATGAAAAACTGTTTTTT.

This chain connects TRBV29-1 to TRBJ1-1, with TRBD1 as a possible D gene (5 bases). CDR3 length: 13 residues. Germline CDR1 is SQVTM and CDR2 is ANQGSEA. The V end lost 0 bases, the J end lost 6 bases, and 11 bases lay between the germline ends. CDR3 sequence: CSVEDRRVAEAFF. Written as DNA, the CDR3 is TGCAGCGTTGAAGATCGCAGGGTGGCTGAAGCTTTCTTT.

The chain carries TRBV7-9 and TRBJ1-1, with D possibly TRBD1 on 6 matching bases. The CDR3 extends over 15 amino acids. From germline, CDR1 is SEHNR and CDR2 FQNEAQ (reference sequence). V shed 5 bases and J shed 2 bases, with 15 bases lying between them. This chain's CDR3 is CASSKKGVGNTEAFF. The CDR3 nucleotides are TGTGCCAGCAGCAAAAAGGGGGTCGGTAACACTGAAGCTTTCTTT.

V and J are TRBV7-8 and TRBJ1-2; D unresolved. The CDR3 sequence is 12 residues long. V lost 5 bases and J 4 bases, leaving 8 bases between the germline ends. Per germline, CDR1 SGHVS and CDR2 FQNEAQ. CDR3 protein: CASSPPGYGYTF. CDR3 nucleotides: TGTGCCAGCAGCCCCCCAGGCTATGGCTACACCTTC. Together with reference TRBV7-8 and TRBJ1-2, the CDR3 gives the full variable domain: GAGVSQSPRYKVAKRGQDVALRCDPISGHVSLFWYQQALGQGPEFLTYFQNEAQLDKSGLPSDRFFAERPEGSVSTLKIQRTQQEDSAVYLCASSPPGYGYTFGSGTRLTVV.

In DNA, the CDR3 is TGTGCCACCAGCAGAGGCTCAACAGGGGCAGGGGGTGAAAAACTGTTTTTT. It specifies CATSRGSTGAGGEKLFF. The rearrangement links TRBV15 to TRBJ1-4, with 7 bases fitting TRBD1. This CDR3 has 17 residues. The V and J ends lost 1 base and 7 bases, in that order; junction bases with no gene match: 12. CDR1 is LNHNV, CDR2 YYDKDF, per germline (reference sequence). Full variable domain (missing parts from reference TRBV15 and TRBJ1-4): DAMVIQNPRYQVTQFGKPVTLSCSQTLNHNVMYWYQQKSSQAPKLLFHYYDKDFNNEADTPDNFQSRRPNTSFCFLDIRSPGLGDTAMYLCATSRGSTGAGGEKLFFGSGTQLSVL.

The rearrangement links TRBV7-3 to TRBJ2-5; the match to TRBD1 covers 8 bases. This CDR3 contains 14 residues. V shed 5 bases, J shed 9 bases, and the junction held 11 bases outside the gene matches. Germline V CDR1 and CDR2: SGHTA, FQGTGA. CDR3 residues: CASSTDRGREAQYF. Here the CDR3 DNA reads TGTGCCAGCAGCACCGACAGGGGTAGGGAAGCCCAGTACTTC.

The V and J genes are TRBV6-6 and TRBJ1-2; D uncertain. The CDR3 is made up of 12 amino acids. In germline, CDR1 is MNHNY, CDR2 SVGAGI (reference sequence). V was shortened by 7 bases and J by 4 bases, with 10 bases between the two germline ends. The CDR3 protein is CASKTNSYGYTF. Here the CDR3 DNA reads TGTGCCAGCAAGACGAACTCCTATGGCTACACCTTC.

In DNA form, the CDR3 reads TGTGCCTGGAGTTCCAGAGGAACTCAGCCCCAGCATTTT. Translation: CAWSSRGTQPQHF. The V gene is TRBV30, the J gene TRBJ1-5; D remains unclear. This CDR3 is 13 amino acids long. CDR1 GTSNPN and CDR2 SVGIG come from the germline V gene (reference sequence). V was clipped by 2 bases and J by 6 bases, with 11 bases between them.

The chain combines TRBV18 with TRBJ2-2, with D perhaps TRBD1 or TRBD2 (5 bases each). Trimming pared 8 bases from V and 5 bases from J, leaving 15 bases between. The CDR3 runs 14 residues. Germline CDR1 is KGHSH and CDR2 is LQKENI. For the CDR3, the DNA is TGTGCCAGCCAATCCGGGGCTGGAACCGGGGAGCTGTTTTTT. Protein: CASQSGAGTGELFF. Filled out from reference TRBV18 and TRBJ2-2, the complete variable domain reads NAGVMQNPRHLVRRRGQEARLRCSPMKGHSHVYWYRQLPEEGLKFMVYLQKENIIDESGMPKERFSAEFPKEGPSILRIQQVVRGDSAAYFCASQSGAGTGELFFGEGSRLTVL.

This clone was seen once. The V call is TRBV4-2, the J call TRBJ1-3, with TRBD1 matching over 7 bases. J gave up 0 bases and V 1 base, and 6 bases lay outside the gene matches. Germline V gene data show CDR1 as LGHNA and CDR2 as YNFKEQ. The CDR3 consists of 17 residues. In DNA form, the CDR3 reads TGTGCCAGCAGCCAAGGTGAGACAGGGACCTCTGGAAACACCATATATTTT. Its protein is CASSQGETGTSGNTIYF.